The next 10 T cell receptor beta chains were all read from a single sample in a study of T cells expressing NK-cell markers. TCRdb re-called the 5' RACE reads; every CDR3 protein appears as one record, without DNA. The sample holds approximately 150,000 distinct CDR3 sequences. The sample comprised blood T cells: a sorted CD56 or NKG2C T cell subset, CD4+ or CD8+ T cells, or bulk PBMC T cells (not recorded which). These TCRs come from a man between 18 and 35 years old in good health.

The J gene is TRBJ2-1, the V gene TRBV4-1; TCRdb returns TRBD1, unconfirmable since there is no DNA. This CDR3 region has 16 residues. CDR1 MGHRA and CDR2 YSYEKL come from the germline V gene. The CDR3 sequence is CASSQVRFGGRGDQFF.

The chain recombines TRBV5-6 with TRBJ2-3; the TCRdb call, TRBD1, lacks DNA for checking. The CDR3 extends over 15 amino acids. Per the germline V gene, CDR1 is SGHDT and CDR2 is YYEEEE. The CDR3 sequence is CASSSPGTGLDTQYF.

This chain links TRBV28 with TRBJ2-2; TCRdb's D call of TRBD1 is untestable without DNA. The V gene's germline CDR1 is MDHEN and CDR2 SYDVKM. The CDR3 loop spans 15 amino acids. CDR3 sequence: CASSLFFRGGGELFF.

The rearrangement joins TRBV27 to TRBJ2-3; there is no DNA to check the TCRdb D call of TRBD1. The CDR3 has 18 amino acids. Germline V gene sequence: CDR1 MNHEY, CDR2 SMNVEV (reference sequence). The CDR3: CASSLIGGGGLVTDTQYF.

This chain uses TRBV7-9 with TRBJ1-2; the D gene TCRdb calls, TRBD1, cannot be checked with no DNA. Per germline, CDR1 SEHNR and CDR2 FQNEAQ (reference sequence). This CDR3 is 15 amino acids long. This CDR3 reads CASSLEGQARYGYTF.

CDR3 amino acids: CAWAYGTGAEQYF. This sequence joins TRBV30 and TRBJ2-7; TCRdb lists TRBD1, though no DNA is available to test this call. CDR3 length: 13 amino acids. CDR1 GTSNPN and CDR2 SVGIG come from the germline V gene (reference sequence).

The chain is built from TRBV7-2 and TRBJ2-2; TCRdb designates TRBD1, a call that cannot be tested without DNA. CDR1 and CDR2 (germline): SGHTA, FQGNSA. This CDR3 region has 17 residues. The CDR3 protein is CASSLGPGQGNTGELFF.

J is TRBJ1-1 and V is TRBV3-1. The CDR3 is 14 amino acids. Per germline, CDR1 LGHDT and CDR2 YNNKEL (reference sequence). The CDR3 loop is CASSQGSMNTEAFF.

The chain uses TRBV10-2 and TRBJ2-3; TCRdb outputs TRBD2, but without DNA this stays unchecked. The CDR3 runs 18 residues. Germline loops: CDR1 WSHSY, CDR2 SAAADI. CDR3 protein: CASFREEGGTAGTDTQYF.

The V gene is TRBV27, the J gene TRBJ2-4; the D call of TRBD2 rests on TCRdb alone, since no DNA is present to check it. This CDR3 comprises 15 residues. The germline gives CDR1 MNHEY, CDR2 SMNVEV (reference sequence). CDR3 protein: CASTPSTSGENIQYF.